The 2 T cell receptor beta chains in this list originate from one sample, sequenced in a study of blood T cell repertoires in COVID-19. Data came from immunoSEQ multiplex PCR; TCRdb stores just in-frame clones and leaves some out. The repertoire has tens of thousands of clones, 87% of them found once; the top ten carry about 5.6%. The sample was peripheral blood. The source of these receptors is a man aged 55-75 years with active COVID-19.

The chain uses TRBV5-4 and TRBJ2-1, with TRBD2 matching over 9 bases. CDR1 and CDR2 (germline): SGHNT, YYREEE (reference sequence). The V segment lost 4 bases and the J segment 4 bases; nucleotides outside the gene matches: 3. The CDR3 contains 14 residues. Here the CDR3 reads CASSMTSGYNEQFF. CDR3 DNA sequence: TGTGCCAGCAGCATGACTAGCGGATACAATGAGCAGTTCTTC.

The table lists this clone with a few counts. The chain uses TRBV28 and TRBJ1-6; D gene unclear. This CDR3 has 15 residues. Germline V gene sequence: CDR1 MDHEN, CDR2 SYDVKM. Trimming removed 6 bases at V and 5 bases at J, with 14 bases between. CDR3 protein: CASSPIERDNSPLHF. In DNA form, the CDR3 reads TGTGCCAGCAGCCCCATAGAGCGAGATAATTCACCCCTCCACTTT.